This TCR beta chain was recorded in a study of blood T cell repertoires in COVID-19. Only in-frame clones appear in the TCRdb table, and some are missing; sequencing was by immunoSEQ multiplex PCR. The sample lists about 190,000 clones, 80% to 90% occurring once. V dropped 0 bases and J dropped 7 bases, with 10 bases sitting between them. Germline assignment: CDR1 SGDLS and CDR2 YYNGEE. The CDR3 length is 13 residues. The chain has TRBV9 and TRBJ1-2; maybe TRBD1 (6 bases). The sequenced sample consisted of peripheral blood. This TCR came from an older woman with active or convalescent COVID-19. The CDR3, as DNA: TGTGCCAGCAGCGTAGTTCAGGGGAGTGGCTACACCTTC. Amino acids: CASSVVQGSGYTF.